The 14 T cell receptor beta chains presented below share a single source sample, sequenced in a study of post-analysis software for immune sequencing data. These receptors' antigens are unknown. Study results and limitations: Controls had lower frequencies than patients of about 5 TRBV segments, which included TRBV5-6, TRBV5-1 and TRBV20-1.

Unique molecular identifiers featured in each of the TCR beta cDNA libraries. TCRdb redid the calling of the PCR reads with MiXCR, one entry per CDR3 protein. The sample yields approximately 660,000 distinct CDR3 sequences, around 64% seen once. The sample consisted of blood. The receptors originated from a girl aged 2-10 years with multiple sclerosis.

This clonotype was seen only once. The chain has TRBV10-2 and TRBJ2-3; 11 positions match TRBD2. With 6 bases clipped from V and 5 bases from J, the junction kept 7 bases outside the gene matches. The CDR3 spans 15 residues. Germline assignment: CDR1 WSHSY and CDR2 SAAADI. CDR3 protein: CASRDSGREKDTQYF. Written as DNA, the CDR3 is TGCGCCAGCAGGGATAGCGGGAGGGAGAAAGATACGCAGTATTTT.

V gene TRBV5-1 combines with J gene TRBJ1-4; a weak D match, TRBD1 (6 bases). Germline CDR1 reads SGHRS; CDR2 reads YFSETQ. The V end was cut by 3 bases, the J end by 8 bases, with 20 bases between. The CDR3 extends over 16 amino acids. DNA for the CDR3: TGCGCCAGCAGCTGGGGCCTCAGGGGAGGAGACGAAAAACTGTTTTTT. Amino acids: CASSWGLRGGDEKLFF.

The chain joins TRBV20-1 to TRBJ2-5; D unclear. The length of the CDR3 is 11 residues. V was cut by 3 bases and J by 5 bases, with 7 bases left in between. Germline loops: CDR1 DFQATT, CDR2 SNEGSKA (reference sequence). This chain's CDR3 is CSASFFETQYF. CDR3 DNA sequence: TGCAGTGCTAGTTTTTTCGAGACCCAGTACTTC.

The rearrangement links TRBV6-1 to TRBJ2-1; 7 positions match TRBD2. Germline V CDR1 and CDR2: MNHNS, SASEGT. The V and J ends lost 5 bases and 7 bases, in that order; junction bases with no gene match: 11. CDR3 length: 15 residues. Written as DNA, the CDR3 is TGTGCCAGCAGTCCGTTAGCGGGCCCCCCTAATGAGCAGTTCTTC. It yields the protein CASSPLAGPPNEQFF.

The V gene is TRBV6-2 or TRBV6-3, the J gene TRBJ2-5; D is undetermined. V was shortened by 6 bases and J by 1 base, with 15 bases between the two germline ends. The CDR3 is 15 residues long. Germline V gives CDR1 MNHEY, CDR2 SVGEGT. CDR3 sequence (DNA): TGTGCCAGCAGACCCGTTAGGACGATCCAAGAGACCCAGTACTTC. Encoded protein: CASRPVRTIQETQYF.

The genes are TRBV20-1 and TRBJ2-3; maybe TRBD1 (5 bases). Looked up from germline, CDR1 is DFQATT and CDR2 is SNEGSKA (reference sequence). Trimming cost V 4 bases and J 6 bases, with 11 bases left between them. CDR3 length: 12 residues. CDR3 DNA: TGCAGTGCTATCGCAGGGTCCGATACGCAGTATTTT. Residues: CSAIAGSDTQYF.

This clonotype has only a few counts. The chain joins TRBV6-2 or TRBV6-3 to TRBJ2-3; possible D gene TRBD2, 6 bases. Germline CDR1 MNHEY, CDR2 SVGEGT. The ends were cut back, 5 bases at V and 3 bases at J, with 12 bases in the middle. The CDR3 has 14 amino acids. CDR3 bases: TGTGCCAGCAGTGTTCGGGCGGGGACAGATACGCAGTATTTT. This codes for CASSVRAGTDTQYF.

This clonotype came up a few times. This chain uses TRBV11-2 with TRBJ2-2, with 7 bases matching TRBD2. CDR1 and CDR2 from the germline V gene are SGHAT and FQNNGV. The CDR3 length is 16 residues. Trimming removed 0 bases from V and 3 bases from J; junction bases left unmatched: 4. DNA for the CDR3: TGTGCCAGCAGCTTAGACGGGGGGTCGGACACCGGGGAGCTGTTTTTT. Encoded protein: CASSLDGGSDTGELFF.

The rearrangement uses TRBV12-3 or TRBV12-4 and TRBJ2-3; 10 positions agree with TRBD1. V lost 10 bases and J lost 4; bases outside the gene matches: 5. This CDR3 comprises 13 residues. The CDR3 loop is CATSDRGSDTQYF. The CDR3 DNA reads as TGTGCCACCTCGGACAGGGGGTCAGATACGCAGTATTTT.

This clonotype has only a few counts. The chain couples TRBV2 to TRBJ2-1, with no clear D. The CDR3 is 12 amino acids. Germline V lookup: CDR1 SNHLY, CDR2 FYNNEI. Trimming removed 4 bases from V and 15 bases from J, with 16 bases in between. The DNA for the CDR3 is TGTGCCAGCAGTGTTGGGGTCCGTCGATTGTTCTTC. Residues: CASSVGVRRLFF. Filled out from reference TRBV2 and TRBJ2-1, the complete variable domain reads EPEVTQTPSHQVTQMGQEVILRCVPISNHLYFYWYRQILGQKVEFLVSFYNNEISEKSEIFDDQFSVERPDGSNFTLKIRSTKLEDSAMYFCASSVGVRRLFFGPGTRLTVL.

This clonotype has just a few counts. The J gene is TRBJ2-7, the V gene TRBV10-3; D assignment may be TRBD1 or TRBD2 (6 bases each). The CDR3 extends over 13 amino acids. Deletions cut 8 bases from V and 5 bases from J, with 16 bases between. Germline V gene sequence: CDR1 ENHRY, CDR2 SYGVKD. In nucleotides, the CDR3 is TGTGCCATCGGGGAGGAACAGGGCAACGAGCAGTACTTC. It specifies CAIGEEQGNEQYF.

The chain carries TRBV3-1 and TRBJ1-1; D is unclear. The CDR3 extends over 15 amino acids. With 5 bases removed from V and 0 bases from J, the gap between germline ends came to 13 bases. CDR1 is LGHDT and CDR2 is YNNKEL in the germline V gene (reference sequence). This CDR3 reads CASSSSSALNTEAFF. The CDR3 nucleotides are TGTGCCAGCAGCTCTAGTTCGGCTTTGAACACTGAAGCTTTCTTT.

This chain uses TRBV5-1 with TRBJ2-1, with 9 bases that match TRBD2. CDR1 SGHRS and CDR2 YFSETQ come from the germline V gene. CDR3 length: 16 residues. Trimming removed 4 bases from V and 2 bases from J; junction bases left unmatched: 7. Here the CDR3 DNA reads TGCGCCAGCAGCCTCCGGACTAGCGCGGCCTACAATGAGCAGTTCTTC. Residues: CASSLRTSAAYNEQFF.

This clonotype was detected once. CDR3 coding DNA: TGTGCCAGCAGCGTAGGGGGTAGCGGGAGTAACAATGAGCAGTTCTTC. Translation gives CASSVGGSGSNNEQFF. The chain recombines TRBV9 with TRBJ2-1; 9 nucleotides match TRBD2. With V trimmed by 0 bases and J by 5 bases, 6 bases remained unmatched. Germline CDR1 reads SGDLS; CDR2 reads YYNGEE. The CDR3 loop spans 16 amino acids.